The 7 T cell receptor beta chains given below trace back to one sample, sequenced in a study of cytomegalovirus exposure and HLA in healthy donors. Primers for the PCR totalled 60 Vbeta and 13 Jbeta. TCRdb's table, derived via immunoSEQ multiplex PCR, lists solely in-frame clones and lacks some. Among some 150,000 clones listed, roughly 76% were seen once. The specimen was PBMCs. Receptors originate from a woman aged 45-60 years in good health and CMV-seronegative.

This chain links TRBV7-2 with TRBJ2-7, with 10 bases identical to TRBD2. Per the germline V gene, CDR1 is SGHTA and CDR2 is FQGNSA. The CDR3 is 15 residues long. The V and J ends lost 5 bases and 3 bases, in that order; junction bases with no gene match: 7. The CDR3 loop reads CASSRSGGGGYEQYF. In DNA form, the CDR3 reads TGTGCCAGCAGCCGCAGCGGGGGGGGAGGCTACGAGCAGTACTTC.

The chain employs TRBV7-6 and TRBJ2-7, with 11 bases identical to TRBD1. Germline loops: CDR1 SGHVS, CDR2 FNYEAQ. The CDR3 loop spans 15 amino acids. With V trimmed by 5 bases and J by 0 bases, 3 bases remained unmatched. The CDR3 bases are TGTGCCAGCAGCCTAGGGACAGGGGGCTCCTACGAGCAGTACTTC. Translating gives CASSLGTGGSYEQYF. Full variable domain (missing parts from reference TRBV7-6 and TRBJ2-7): GAGVSQSPRYKVTKRGQDVALRCDPISGHVSLYWYRQALGQGPEFLTYFNYEAQQDKSGLPNDRFSAERPEGSISTLTIQRTEQRDSAMYRCASSLGTGGSYEQYFGPGTRLTVT.

The chain combines TRBV11-3 with TRBJ2-5; D is uncertain. The J call is doubtful: the DNA matches TRBJ2-7 better. The CDR3 has 13 amino acids. In germline, CDR1 is SGHNT, CDR2 YENEEA. The CDR3 sequence is CASSPGREREQYF. CDR3 bases: TGTGCCAGCAGCCCCGGTAGAGAACGCGAGCAGTACTTC.

The chain uses TRBV4-3 and TRBJ1-2; 8 nucleotides agree with TRBD1. This CDR3 has 15 amino acids. Germline loops: CDR1 LGHNA, CDR2 YSLEER. V lost 0 bases and J lost 7; bases outside the gene matches: 7. CDR3 DNA sequence: TGCGCCAGCAGCCAAGATCGAGAGGGGACAGGTGGCTACACCTTC. Its protein product is CASSQDREGTGGYTF.

The chain joins TRBV18 to TRBJ1-6; 8 positions agree with TRBD1. J gave up 0 bases and V 3 bases, and 7 bases lay outside the gene matches. The length of the CDR3 is 18 residues. CDR1 is KGHSH and CDR2 is LQKENI in the germline V gene. The chain's CDR3 is CASSPGGGQGSYNSPLHF. In nucleotides, the CDR3 is TGTGCCAGCTCACCCGGGGGCGGACAGGGCTCCTATAATTCACCCCTCCACTTT.

This rearrangement joins TRBV18 to TRBJ2-3; 9 bases line up with TRBD1. Trimming removed 4 bases from V and 3 bases from J; junction bases left unmatched: 8. This CDR3 has 16 amino acids. Germline assignment: CDR1 KGHSH and CDR2 LQKENI. CDR3 loop: CASSRQQGANTDTQYF. CDR3 DNA: TGTGCCAGCTCACGACAACAGGGGGCCAATACAGATACGCAGTATTTT.

Notes on this clone: One end of the junction varies from germline; a read error may be responsible. This sequence joins TRBV6-5 and TRBJ2-7; D perhaps matches TRBD2 (7 bases). CDR1 is MNHEY, CDR2 SVGAGI, per germline. The CDR3 covers 11 residues. The CDR3: CASSEASGDKF. DNA for the CDR3: TGTGCCAGCAGTGAAGCGAGCGGGGACAAGTTC.